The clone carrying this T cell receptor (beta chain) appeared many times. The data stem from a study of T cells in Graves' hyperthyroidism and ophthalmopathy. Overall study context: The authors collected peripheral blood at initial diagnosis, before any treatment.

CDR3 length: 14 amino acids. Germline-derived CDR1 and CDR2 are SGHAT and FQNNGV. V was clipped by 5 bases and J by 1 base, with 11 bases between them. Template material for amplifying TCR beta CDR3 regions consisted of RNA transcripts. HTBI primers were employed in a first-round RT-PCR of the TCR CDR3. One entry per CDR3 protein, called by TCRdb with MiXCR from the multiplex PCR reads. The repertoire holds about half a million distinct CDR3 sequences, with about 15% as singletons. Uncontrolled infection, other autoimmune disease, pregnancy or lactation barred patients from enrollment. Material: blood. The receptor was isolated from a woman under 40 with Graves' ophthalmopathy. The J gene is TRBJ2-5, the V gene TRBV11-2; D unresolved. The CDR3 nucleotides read TGTGCCAGCAGCCCCGACCCGGCCCAAGAGACCCAGTACTTC. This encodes CASSPDPAQETQYF.